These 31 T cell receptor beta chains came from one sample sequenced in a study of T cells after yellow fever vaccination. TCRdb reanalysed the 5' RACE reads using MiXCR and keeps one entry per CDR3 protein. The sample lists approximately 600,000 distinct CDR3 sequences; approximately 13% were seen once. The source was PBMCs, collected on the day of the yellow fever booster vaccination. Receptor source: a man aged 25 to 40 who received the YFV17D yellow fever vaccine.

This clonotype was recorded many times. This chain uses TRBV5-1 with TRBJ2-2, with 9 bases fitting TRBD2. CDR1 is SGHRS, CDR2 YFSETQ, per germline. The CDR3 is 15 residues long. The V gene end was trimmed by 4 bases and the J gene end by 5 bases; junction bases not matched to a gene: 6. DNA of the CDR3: TGCGCCAGCAGCGGGGGACTAGCAGAGACCGGGGAGCTGTTTTTT. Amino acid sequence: CASSGGLAETGELFF. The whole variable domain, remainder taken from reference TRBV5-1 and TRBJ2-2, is KAGVTQTPRYLIKTRGQQVTLSCSPISGHRSVSWYQQTPGQGLQFLFEYFSETQRNKGNFPGRFSGRQFSNSRSEMNVSTLELGDSALYLCASSGGLAETGELFFGEGSRLTVL.

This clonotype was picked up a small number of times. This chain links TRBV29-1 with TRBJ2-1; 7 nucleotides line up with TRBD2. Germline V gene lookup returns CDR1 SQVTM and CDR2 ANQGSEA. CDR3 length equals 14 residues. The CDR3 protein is CSQTSPSSYNEQFF. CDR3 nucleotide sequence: TGCTCTCAGACTAGCCCTAGCTCCTACAATGAGCAGTTCTTC.

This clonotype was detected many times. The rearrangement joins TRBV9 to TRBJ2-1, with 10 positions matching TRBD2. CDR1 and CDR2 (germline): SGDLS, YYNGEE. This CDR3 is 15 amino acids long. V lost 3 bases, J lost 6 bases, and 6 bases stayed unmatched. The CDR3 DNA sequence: TGTGCCAGCAGCGGACCTAGCGGGGGTTCCAATGAGCAGTTCTTC. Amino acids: CASSGPSGGSNEQFF.

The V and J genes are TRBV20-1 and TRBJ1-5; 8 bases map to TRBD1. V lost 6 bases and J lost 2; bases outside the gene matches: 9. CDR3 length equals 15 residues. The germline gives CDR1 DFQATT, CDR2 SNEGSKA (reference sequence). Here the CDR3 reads CSAPDRGFGNQPQHF. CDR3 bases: TGCAGTGCGCCCGACAGGGGATTTGGCAATCAGCCCCAGCATTTT.

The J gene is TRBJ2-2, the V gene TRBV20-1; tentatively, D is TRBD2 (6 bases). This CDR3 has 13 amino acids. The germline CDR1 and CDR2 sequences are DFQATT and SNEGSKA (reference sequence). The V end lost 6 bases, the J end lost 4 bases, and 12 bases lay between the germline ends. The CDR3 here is CSARDSTTGELFF. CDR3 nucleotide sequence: TGCAGTGCCCGGGACTCTACCACCGGGGAGCTGTTTTTT.

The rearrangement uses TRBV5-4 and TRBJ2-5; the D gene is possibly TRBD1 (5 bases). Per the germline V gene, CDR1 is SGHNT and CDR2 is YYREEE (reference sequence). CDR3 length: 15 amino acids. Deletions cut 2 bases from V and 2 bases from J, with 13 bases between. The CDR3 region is CASSFHRTQQETQYF. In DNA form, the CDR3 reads TGTGCCAGCAGCTTTCACAGGACCCAACAAGAGACCCAGTACTTC. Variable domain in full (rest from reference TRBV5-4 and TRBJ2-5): ETGVTQSPTHLIKTRGQQVTLRCSSQSGHNTVSWYQQALGQGPQFIFQYYREEENGRGNFPPRFSGLQFPNYSSELNVNALELDDSALYLCASSFHRTQQETQYFGPGTRLLVL.

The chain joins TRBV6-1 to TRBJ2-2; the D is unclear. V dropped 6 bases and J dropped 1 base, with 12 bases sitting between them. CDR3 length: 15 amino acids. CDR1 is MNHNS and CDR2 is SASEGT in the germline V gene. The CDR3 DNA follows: TGTGCCAGCAGCTCTTCTGTCGGGAACACCGGGGAGCTGTTTTTT. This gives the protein CASSSSVGNTGELFF.

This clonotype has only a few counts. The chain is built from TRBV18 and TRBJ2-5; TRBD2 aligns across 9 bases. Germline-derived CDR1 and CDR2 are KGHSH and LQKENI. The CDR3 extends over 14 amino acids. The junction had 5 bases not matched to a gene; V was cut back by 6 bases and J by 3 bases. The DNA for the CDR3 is TGTGCCAGCTCCATGACTAGCGGAGAAGAGACCCAGTACTTC. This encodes CASSMTSGEETQYF.

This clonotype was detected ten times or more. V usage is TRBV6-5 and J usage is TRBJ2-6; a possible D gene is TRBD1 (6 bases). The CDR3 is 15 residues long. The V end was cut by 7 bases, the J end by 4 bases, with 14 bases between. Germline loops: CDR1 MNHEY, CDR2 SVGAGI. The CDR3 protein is CASTYTGSGANVLTF. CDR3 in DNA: TGTGCCAGCACCTACACAGGGTCCGGGGCCAACGTCCTGACTTTC.

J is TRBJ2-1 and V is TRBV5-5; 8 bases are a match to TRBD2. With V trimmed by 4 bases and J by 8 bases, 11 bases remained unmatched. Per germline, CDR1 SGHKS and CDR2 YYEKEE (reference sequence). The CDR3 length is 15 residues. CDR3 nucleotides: TGTGCCAGCAGCCCAATTAGCGGGGTCGAGGATGAGCAGTTCTTC. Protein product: CASSPISGVEDEQFF.

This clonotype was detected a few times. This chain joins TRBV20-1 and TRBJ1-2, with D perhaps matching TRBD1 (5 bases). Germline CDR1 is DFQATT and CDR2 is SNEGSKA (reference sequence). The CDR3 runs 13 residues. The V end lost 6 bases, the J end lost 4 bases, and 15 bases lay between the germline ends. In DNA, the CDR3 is TGCAGTGCGGTTGGGACGGAAAGCTATGGCTACACCTTC. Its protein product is CSAVGTESYGYTF.

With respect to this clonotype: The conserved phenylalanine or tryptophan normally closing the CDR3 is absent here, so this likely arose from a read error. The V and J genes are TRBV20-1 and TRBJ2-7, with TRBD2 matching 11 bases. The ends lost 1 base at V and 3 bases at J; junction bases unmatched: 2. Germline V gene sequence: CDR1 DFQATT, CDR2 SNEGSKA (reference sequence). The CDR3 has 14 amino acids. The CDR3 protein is CSARGLAGIYEQYC. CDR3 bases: TGCAGTGCTAGAGGACTAGCGGGAATCTACGAGCAGTACTGC.

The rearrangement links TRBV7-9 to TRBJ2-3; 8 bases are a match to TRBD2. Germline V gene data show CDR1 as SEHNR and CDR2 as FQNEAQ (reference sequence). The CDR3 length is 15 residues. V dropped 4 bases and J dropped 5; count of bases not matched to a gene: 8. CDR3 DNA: TGTGCCAGCAGCTATAGACCCCTAGCGGGAGATACGCAGTATTTT. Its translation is CASSYRPLAGDTQYF.

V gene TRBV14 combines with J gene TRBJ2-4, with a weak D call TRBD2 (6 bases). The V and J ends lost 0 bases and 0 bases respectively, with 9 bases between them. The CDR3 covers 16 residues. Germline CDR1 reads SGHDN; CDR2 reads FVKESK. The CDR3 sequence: CASSQDWRGAKNIQYF. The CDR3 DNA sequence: TGTGCCAGCAGCCAAGATTGGCGGGGAGCCAAAAACATTCAGTACTTC.

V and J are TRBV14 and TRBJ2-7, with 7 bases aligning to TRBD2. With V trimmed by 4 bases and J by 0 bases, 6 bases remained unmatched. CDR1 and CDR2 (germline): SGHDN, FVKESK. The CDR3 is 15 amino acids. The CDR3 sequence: CASSPSSGYSYEQYF. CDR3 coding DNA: TGTGCCAGCAGCCCCTCTAGCGGATACTCCTACGAGCAGTACTTC. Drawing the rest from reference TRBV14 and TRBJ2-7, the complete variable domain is EAGVTQFPSHSVIEKGQTVTLRCDPISGHDNLYWYRRVMGKEIKFLLHFVKESKQDESGMPNNRFLAERTGGTYSTLKVQPAELEDSGVYFCASSPSSGYSYEQYFGPGTRLTVT.

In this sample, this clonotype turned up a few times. This chain's CDR3 is CASSQDQGRYF. The CDR3 DNA follows: TGTGCCAGCAGCCAAGACCAGGGGCGGTATTTT. V usage is TRBV4-2 and J usage is TRBJ2-3; possibly TRBD1 for D (6 bases). Per germline, CDR1 LGHNA and CDR2 YNFKEQ. Trimming removed 0 bases at V and 14 bases at J, with 9 bases between. The CDR3 is made up of 11 amino acids.

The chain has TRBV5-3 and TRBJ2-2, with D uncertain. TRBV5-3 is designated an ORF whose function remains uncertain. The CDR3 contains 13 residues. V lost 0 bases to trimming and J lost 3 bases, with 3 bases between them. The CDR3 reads CARSLGYTGELFF. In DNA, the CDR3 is TGTGCCAGAAGCTTGGGGTACACCGGGGAGCTGTTTTTT.

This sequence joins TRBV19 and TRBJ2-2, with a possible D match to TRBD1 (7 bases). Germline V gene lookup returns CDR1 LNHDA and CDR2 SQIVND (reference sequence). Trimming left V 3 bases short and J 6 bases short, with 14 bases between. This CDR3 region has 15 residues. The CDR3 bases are TGTGCCAGTAGTATGGAGGGGGCCCGAGCCGGGGAGCTGTTTTTT. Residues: CASSMEGARAGELFF.

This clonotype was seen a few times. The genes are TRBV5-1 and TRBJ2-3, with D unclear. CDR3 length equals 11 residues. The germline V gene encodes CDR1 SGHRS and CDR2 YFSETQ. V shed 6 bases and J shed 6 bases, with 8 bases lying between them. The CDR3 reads CASTGPDTQYF. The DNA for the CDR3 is TGCGCCAGCACCGGCCCGGATACGCAGTATTTT.

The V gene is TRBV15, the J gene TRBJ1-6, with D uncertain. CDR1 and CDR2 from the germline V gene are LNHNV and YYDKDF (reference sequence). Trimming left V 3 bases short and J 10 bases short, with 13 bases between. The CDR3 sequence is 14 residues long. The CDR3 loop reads CATSSWGEQSPLHF. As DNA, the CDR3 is TGTGCCACCAGCAGTTGGGGTGAGCAATCACCCCTCCACTTT.

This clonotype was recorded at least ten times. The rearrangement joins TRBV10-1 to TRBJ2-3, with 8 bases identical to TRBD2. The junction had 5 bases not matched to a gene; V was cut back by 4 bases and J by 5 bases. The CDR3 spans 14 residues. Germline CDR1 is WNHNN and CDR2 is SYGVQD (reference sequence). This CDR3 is CASSGGGRGDTQYF. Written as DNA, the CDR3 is TGCGCCAGCAGTGGCGGGGGGAGAGGAGATACGCAGTATTTT.

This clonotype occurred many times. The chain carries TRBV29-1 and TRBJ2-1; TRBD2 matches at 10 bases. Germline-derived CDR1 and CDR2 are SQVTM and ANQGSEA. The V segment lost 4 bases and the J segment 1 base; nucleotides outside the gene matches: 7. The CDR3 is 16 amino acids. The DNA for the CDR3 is TGCAGCGTTGTAAGGCCTAGCGGGAGTTCCTACAATGAGCAGTTCTTC. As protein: CSVVRPSGSSYNEQFF.

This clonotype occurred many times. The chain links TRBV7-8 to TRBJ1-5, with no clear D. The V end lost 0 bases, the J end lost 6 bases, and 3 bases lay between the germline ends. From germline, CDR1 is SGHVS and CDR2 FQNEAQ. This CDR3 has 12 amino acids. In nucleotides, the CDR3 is TGTGCCAGCAGCTTAGCCTTTCAGCCCCAGCATTTT. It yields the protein CASSLAFQPQHF. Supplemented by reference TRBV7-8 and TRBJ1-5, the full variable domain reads GAGVSQSPRYKVAKRGQDVALRCDPISGHVSLFWYQQALGQGPEFLTYFQNEAQLDKSGLPSDRFFAERPEGSVSTLKIQRTQQEDSAVYLCASSLAFQPQHFGDGTRLSIL.

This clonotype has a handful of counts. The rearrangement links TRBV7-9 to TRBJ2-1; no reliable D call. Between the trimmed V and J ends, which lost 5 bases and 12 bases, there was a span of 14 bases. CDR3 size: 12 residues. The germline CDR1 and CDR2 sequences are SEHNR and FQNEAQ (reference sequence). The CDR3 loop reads CASSPKSIWQFF. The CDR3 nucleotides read TGTGCCAGCAGCCCCAAGTCGATTTGGCAGTTCTTC.

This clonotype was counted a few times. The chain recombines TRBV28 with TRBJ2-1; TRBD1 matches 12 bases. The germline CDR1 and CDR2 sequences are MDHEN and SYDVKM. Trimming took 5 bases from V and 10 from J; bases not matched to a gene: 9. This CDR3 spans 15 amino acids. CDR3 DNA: TGTGCCAGCAGTCTACCGGGACAGGGGGCATGGGAGCAGTTCTTC. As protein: CASSLPGQGAWEQFF.

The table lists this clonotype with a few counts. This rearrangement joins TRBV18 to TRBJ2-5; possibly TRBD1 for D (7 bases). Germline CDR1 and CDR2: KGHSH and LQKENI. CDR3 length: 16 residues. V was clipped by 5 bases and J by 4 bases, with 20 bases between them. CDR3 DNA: TGTGCCAGCTCATCGTCCCCCGGGGGACAGTCAGAGACCCAGTACTTC. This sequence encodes CASSSSPGGQSETQYF.

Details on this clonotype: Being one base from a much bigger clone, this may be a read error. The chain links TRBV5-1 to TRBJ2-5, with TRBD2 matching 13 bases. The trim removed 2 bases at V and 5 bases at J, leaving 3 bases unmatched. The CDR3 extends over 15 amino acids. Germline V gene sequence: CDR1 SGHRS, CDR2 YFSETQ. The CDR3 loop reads CASSFTSGREETQYF. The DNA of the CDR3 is TGCGCCAGCAGCTTTACTAGCGGGAGGGAGGAGACCCAGTACTTC.

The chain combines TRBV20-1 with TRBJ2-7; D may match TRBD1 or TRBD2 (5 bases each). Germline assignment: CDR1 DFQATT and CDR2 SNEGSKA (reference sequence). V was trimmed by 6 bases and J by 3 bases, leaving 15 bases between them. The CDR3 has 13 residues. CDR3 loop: CSAWDALSYEQYF. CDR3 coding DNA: TGCAGTGCGTGGGACGCCTTGAGCTACGAGCAGTACTTC.

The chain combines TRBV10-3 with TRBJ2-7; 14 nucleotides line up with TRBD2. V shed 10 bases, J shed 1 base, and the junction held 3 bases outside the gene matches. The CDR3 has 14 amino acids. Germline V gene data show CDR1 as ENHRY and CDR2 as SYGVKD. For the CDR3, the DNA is TGTGCCACCGGGACTAGCGGGAGATCCTACGAGCAGTACTTC. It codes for CATGTSGRSYEQYF.

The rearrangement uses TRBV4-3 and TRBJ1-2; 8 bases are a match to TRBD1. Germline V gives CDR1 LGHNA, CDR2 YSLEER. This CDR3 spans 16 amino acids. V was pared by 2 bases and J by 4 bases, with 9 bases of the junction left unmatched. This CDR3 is CASSQSGGDRGYGYTF. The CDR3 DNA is TGCGCCAGCAGCCAATCAGGGGGCGACAGGGGCTATGGCTACACCTTC.

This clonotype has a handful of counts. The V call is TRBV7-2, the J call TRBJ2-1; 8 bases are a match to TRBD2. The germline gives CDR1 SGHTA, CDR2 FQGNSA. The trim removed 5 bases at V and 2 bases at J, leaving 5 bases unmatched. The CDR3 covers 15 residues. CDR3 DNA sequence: TGTGCCAGCAGCGGGGGACTAGGGCCCTACAATGAGCAGTTCTTC. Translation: CASSGGLGPYNEQFF.